This T cell receptor beta chain is drawn from a study of T-cell reconstitution after alpha-beta-depleted transplantation in children. Preparation of the TCRbeta library used unique molecular identifiers. TCRdb fed the PCR reads into MiXCR, producing one record per CDR3 protein. The sample consists of approximately 980,000 distinct CDR3 sequences, about 31% of them appearing once. The CDR3 covers 17 residues. Germline loops: CDR1 SNHLY, CDR2 FYNNEI. The V gene end was trimmed by 6 bases and the J gene end by 3 bases; junction bases not matched to a gene: 13. The J gene is TRBJ2-2, the V gene TRBV2; 7 bases map to TRBD1. The material sequenced was PBMCs, mostly from graft donor cells, taken 360 days after TCRalphabeta/CD19-depleted stem cell transplant. The receptor's source is a boy under three years old who had a stem cell transplant for SCID, so the T cells may come from the graft donor. DNA for the CDR3: TGTGCCAGCAGGAGATTAATCCGGGACAGAGACACCGGGGAGCTGTTTTTT. Protein sequence: CASRRLIRDRDTGELFF.